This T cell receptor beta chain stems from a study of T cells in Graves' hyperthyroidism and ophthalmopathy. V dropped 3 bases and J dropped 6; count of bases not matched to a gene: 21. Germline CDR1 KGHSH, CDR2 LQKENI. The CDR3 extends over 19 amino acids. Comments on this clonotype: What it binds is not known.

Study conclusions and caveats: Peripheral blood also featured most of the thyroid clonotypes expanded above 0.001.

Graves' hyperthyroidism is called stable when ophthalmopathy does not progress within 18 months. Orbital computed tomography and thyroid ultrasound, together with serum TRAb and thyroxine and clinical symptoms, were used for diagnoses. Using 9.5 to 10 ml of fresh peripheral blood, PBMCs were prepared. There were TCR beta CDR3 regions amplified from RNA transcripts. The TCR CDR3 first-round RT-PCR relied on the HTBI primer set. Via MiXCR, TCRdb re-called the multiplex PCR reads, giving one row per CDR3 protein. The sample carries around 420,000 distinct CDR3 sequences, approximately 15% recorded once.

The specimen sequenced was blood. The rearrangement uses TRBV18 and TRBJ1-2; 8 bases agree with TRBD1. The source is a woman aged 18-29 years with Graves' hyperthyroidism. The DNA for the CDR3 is TGTGCCAGCTCACCGTCGTCCTTGACAGGGGCGGGGGGAGATGATGGCTACACCTTC. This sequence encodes CASSPSSLTGAGGDDGYTF. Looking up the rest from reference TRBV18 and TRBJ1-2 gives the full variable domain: NAGVMQNPRHLVRRRGQEARLRCSPMKGHSHVYWYRQLPEEGLKFMVYLQKENIIDESGMPKERFSAEFPKEGPSILRIQQVVRGDSAAYFCASSPSSLTGAGGDDGYTFGSGTRLTVV.